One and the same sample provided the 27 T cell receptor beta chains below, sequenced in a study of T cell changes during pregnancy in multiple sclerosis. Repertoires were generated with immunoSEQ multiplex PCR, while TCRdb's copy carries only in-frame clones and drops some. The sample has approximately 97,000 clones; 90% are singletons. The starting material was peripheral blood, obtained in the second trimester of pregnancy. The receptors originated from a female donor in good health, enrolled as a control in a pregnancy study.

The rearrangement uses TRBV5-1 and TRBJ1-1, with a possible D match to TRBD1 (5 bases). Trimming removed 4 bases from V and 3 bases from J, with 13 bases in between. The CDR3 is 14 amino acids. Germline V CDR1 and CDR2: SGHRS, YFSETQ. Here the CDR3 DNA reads TGCGCCAGCAGCCCGGGACTTAGGGACACTGAAGCTTTCTTT. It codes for CASSPGLRDTEAFF.

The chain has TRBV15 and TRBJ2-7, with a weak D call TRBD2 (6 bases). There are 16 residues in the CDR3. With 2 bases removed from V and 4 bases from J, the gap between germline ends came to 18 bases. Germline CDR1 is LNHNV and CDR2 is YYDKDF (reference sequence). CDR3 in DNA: TGTGCCACCAGCAGATCCTTCAGTCTCGGGGGTTACGAGCAGTACTTC. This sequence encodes CATSRSFSLGGYEQYF.

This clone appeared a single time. CDR3 bases: TGTGCCAGCACGCGGGGGAACACCGGGGAGCTGTTTTTT. This translates into CASTRGNTGELFF. V gene TRBV7-9 combines with J gene TRBJ2-2; D may be TRBD2 (6 bases). The CDR3 sequence is 13 residues long. Germline lookup yields CDR1 SEHNR and CDR2 FQNEAQ (reference sequence). The V gene lost 7 bases and the J gene lost 1 base, with 7 bases spanning the gap.

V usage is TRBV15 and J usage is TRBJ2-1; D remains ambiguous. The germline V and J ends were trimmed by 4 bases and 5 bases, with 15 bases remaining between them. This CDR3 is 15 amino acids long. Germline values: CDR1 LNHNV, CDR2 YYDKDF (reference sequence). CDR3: CATSNVTFLNNEQFF. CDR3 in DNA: TGTGCCACCAGCAACGTGACATTCCTGAACAATGAGCAGTTCTTC.

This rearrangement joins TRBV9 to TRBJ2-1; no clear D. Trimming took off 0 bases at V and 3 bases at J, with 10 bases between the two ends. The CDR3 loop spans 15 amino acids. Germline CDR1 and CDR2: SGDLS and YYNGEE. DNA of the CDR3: TGTGCCAGCAGCGTAGCTACCCTAGGCTACAATGAGCAGTTCTTC. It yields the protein CASSVATLGYNEQFF.

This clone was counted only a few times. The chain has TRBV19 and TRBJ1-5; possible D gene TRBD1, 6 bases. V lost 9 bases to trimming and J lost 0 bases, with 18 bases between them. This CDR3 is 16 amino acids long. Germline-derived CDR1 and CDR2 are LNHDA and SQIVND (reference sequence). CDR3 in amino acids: CASKMGGAVSNQPQHF. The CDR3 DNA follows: TGTGCCAGCAAAATGGGGGGGGCGGTTAGCAATCAGCCCCAGCATTTT. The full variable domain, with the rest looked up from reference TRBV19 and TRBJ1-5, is DGGITQSPKYLFRKEGQNVTLSCEQNLNHDAMYWYRQDPGQGLRLIYYSQIVNDFQKGDIAEGYSVSREKKESFPLTVTSAQKNPTAFYLCASKMGGAVSNQPQHFGDGTRLSIL.

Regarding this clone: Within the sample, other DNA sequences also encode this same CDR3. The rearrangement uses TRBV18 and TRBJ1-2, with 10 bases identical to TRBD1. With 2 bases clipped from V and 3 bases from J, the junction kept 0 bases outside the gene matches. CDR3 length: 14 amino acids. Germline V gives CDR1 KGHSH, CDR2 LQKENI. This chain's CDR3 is CASSPGTGDYGYTF. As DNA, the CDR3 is TGTGCCAGCTCACCAGGGACAGGGGACTATGGCTACACCTTC.

CDR3 loop: CASSFSGGTDTQYF. CDR3 DNA: TGTGCCAGCAGTTTCTCAGGGGGTACAGATACGCAGTATTTT. The chain couples TRBV27 to TRBJ2-3, with TRBD1 matching over 7 bases. This CDR3 comprises 14 residues. CDR1 is MNHEY, CDR2 SMNVEV, per germline (reference sequence). V dropped 3 bases and J dropped 3; count of bases not matched to a gene: 3.

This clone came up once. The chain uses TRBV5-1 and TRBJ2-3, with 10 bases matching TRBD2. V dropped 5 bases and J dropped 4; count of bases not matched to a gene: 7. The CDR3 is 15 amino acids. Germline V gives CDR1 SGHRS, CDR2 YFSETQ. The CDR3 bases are TGCGCCAGCAGAACCCTAGCGGGAGAGGCAGATACGCAGTATTTT. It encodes CASRTLAGEADTQYF.

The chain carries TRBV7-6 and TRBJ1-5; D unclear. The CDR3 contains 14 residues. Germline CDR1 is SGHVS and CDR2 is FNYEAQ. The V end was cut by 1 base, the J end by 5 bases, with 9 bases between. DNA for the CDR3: TGTGCCAGCAGCTTAGGGGGAGTTGATCAGCCCCAGCATTTT. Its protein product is CASSLGGVDQPQHF. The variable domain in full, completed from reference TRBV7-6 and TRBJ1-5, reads GAGVSQSPRYKVTKRGQDVALRCDPISGHVSLYWYRQALGQGPEFLTYFNYEAQQDKSGLPNDRFSAERPEGSISTLTIQRTEQRDSAMYRCASSLGGVDQPQHFGDGTRLSIL.

As DNA, the CDR3 is TGTGCCAGCAGCGTCGGACTCAATGAGCAGTTCTTC. Amino acids: CASSVGLNEQFF. The V gene is TRBV11-2, the J gene TRBJ2-1; tentatively, D is TRBD2 (5 bases). The CDR3 totals 12 residues. Germline values: CDR1 SGHAT, CDR2 FQNNGV. The germline V and J ends were trimmed by 5 bases and 6 bases, with 8 bases remaining between them.

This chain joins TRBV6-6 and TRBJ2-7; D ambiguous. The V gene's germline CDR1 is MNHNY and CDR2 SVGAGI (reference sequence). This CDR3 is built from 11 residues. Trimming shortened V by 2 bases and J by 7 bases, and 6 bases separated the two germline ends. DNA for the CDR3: TGTGCCAGCAGTTACCACCGGGAGCAGTACTTC. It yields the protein CASSYHREQYF.

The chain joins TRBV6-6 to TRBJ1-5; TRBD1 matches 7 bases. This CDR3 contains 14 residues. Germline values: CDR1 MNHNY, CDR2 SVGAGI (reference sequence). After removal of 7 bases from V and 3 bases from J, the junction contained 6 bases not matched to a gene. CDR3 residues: CASNDRAFNQPQHF. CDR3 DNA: TGTGCCAGCAACGACAGGGCTTTCAATCAGCCCCAGCATTTT.

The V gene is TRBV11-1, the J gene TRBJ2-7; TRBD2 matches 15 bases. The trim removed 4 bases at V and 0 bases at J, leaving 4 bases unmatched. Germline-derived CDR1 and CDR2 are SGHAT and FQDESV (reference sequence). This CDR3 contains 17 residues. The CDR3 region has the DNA TGTGCCAGCAGCTCGGGACTAGCGGGGGGTTACTCCTACGAGCAGTACTTC. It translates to CASSSGLAGGYSYEQYF.

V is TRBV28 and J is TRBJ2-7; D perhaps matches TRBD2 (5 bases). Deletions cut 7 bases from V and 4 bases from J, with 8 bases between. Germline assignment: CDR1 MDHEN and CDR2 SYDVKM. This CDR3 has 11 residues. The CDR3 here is CASTTGYEQYF. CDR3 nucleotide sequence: TGTGCCAGCACCACGGGGTACGAGCAGTACTTC.

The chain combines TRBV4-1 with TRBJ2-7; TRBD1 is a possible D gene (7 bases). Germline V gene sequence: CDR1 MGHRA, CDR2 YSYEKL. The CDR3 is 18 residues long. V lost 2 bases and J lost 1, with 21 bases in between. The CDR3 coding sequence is TGCGCCAGCAGCCAACTTGCGGGGCAGGGGGTTCTGTCCTACGAGCAGTACTTC. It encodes CASSQLAGQGVLSYEQYF.

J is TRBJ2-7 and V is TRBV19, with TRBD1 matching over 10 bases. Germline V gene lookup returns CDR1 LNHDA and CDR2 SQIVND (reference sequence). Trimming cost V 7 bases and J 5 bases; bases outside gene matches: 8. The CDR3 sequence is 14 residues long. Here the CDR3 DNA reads TGTGCCAGTAAGCCCGGGACAGGGGACAACGAGCAGTACTTC. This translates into CASKPGTGDNEQYF.

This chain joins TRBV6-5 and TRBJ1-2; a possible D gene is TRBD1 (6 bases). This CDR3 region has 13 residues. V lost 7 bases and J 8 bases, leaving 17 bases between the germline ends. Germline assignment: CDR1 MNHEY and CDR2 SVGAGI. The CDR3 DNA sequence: TGTGCCAGCACCGCCTTGGGGGCGCGCGGCTACACCTTC. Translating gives CASTALGARGYTF.

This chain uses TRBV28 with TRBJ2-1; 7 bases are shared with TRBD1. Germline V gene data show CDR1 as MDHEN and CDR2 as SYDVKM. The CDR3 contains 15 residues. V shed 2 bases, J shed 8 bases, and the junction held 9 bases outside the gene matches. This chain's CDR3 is CASSLKGGAIHEQFF. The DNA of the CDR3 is TGTGCCAGCAGTTTAAAAGGGGGCGCCATCCATGAGCAGTTCTTC.

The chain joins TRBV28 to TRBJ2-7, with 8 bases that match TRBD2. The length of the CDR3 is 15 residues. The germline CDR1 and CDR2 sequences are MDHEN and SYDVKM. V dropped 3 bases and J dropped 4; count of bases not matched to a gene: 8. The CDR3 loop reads CASSLRLAGIYEQYF. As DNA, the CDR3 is TGTGCCAGCAGTTTGAGGCTAGCGGGTATTTACGAGCAGTACTTC.

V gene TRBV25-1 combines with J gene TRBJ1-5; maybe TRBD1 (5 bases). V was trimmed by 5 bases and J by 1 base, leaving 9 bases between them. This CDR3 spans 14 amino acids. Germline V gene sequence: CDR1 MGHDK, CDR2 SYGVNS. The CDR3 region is CASSIRGSNQPQHF. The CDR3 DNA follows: TGTGCCAGCAGTATCCGGGGGAGCAATCAGCCCCAGCATTTT.

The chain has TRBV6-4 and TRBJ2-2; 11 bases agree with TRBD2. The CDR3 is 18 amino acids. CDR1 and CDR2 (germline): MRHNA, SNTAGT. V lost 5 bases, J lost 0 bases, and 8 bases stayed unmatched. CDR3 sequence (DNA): TGTGCCAGCAGTCCAGTGACTAGCGGGATCTCGAACACCGGGGAGCTGTTTTTT. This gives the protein CASSPVTSGISNTGELFF.

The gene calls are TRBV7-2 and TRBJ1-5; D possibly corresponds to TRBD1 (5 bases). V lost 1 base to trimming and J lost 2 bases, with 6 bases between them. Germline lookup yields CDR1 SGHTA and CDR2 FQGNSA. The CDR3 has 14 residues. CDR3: CASSLGGGNQPQHF. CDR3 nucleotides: TGTGCCAGCAGCTTAGGGGGCGGCAATCAGCCCCAGCATTTT.

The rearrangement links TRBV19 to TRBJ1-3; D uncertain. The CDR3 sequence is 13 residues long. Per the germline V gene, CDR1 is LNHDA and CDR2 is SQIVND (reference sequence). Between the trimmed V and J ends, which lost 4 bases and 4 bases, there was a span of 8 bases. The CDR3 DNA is TGTGCCAGTAGTAGAGTAGCAGGAAACACCATATATTTT. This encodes CASSRVAGNTIYF.

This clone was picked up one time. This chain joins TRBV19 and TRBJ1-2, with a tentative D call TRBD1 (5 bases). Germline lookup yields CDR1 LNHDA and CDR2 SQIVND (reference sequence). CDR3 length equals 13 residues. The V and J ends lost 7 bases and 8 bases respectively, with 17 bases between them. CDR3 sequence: CASTLSGERGYTF. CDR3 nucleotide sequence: TGTGCCAGTACCTTGTCGGGGGAAAGAGGCTACACCTTC.

The CDR3 is CASSLEAGKPYNEQFF. The CDR3 nucleotides read TGTGCCAGCAGTTTAGAGGCGGGGAAACCCTACAATGAGCAGTTCTTC. The chain combines TRBV27 with TRBJ2-1; tentatively, D is TRBD2 (6 bases). This CDR3 is 16 amino acids long. In germline, CDR1 is MNHEY, CDR2 SMNVEV (reference sequence). V was shortened by 2 bases and J by 2 bases, with 13 bases between the two germline ends.

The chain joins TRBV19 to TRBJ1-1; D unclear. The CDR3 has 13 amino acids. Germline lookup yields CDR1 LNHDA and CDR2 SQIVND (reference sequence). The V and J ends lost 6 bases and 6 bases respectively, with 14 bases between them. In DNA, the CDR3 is TGTGCCAGTAGGCAGGTCCTGGGCGCTGAAGCTTTCTTT. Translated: CASRQVLGAEAFF.